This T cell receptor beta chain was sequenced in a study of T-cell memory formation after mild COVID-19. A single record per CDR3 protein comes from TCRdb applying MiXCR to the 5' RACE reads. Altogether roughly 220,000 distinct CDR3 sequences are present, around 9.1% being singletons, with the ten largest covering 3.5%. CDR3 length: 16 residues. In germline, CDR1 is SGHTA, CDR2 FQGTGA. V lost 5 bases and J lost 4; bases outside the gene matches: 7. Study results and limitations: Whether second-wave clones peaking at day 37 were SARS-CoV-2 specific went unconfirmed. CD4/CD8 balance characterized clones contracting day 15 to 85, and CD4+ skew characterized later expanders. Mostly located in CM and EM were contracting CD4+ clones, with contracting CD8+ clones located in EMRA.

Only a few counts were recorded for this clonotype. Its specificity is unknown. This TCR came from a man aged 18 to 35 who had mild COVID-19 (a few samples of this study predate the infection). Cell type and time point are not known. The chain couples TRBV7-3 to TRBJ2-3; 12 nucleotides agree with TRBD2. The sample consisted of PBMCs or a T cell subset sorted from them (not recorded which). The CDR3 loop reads CASSLLAGGGSDTQYF. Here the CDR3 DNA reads TGTGCCAGCAGCCTACTAGCGGGGGGTGGGTCAGATACGCAGTATTTT. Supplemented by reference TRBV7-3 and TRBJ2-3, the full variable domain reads GAGVSQTPSNKVTEKGKYVELRCDPISGHTALYWYRQSLGQGPEFLIYFQGTGAADDSGLPNDRFFAVRPEGSVSTLKIQRTERGDSAVYLCASSLLAGGGSDTQYFGPGTRLTVL.